This entry describes one T cell receptor (beta chain). Its antigen is as yet unknown. The sequencing template was cDNA reverse transcribed from extracted RNA. TCRdb's copy holds only in-frame clones and misses some; the assay was immunoSEQ multiplex PCR. The repertoire holds 100,000 to 150,000 clones, with 58% as singletons. This entry is derived from a study of CD8+ T cells in alopecia areata. The overall study: Patients took tofacitinib for 6 to 18 months, followed by 6 drug-free months.

Regarding the study as a whole: Sharing of TCR sequences between patients (possibly for HLA-related reasons) was less clear than in mice.

Specimens obtained from alopecia areata patients comprised lesional scalp punch biopsies and peripheral blood. V lost 4 bases, J lost 10 bases, and 2 bases stayed unmatched. The CDR3 contains 11 residues. The germline V gene has CDR1 SQVTM and CDR2 ANQGSEA. The receptor was isolated from a human donor with alopecia areata. The input for sequencing was CD4+ T cells sorted from blood, taken at week 0. The chain combines TRBV29-1 with TRBJ2-3; 10 positions agree with TRBD1. CDR3 amino acids: CSVGDRGAQYF. In DNA form, the CDR3 reads TGCAGCGTTGGGGACAGGGGAGCGCAGTATTTT.